The sequence of this T cell receptor beta chain was determined in a study of T-cell memory formation after mild COVID-19. In TCRdb, the 5' RACE reads were re-called with MiXCR into one record per CDR3 protein. The data show 180,000 or so distinct CDR3 sequences, 11% seen once. V was shortened by 6 bases and J by 4 bases, with 12 bases between the two germline ends. This CDR3 contains 14 residues. Germline V gene lookup returns CDR1 SNHLY and CDR2 FYNNEI. This TCR came from a man aged 18 to 30 who had mild COVID-19 (a few samples of this study predate the infection). Cell type and time point are not known. The chain recombines TRBV2 with TRBJ1-4, with D possibly being TRBD1 (6 bases). The source material was PBMCs or a T cell subset sorted from them (not recorded which). CDR3 sequence: CASSYTGNNEKLFF. For the CDR3, the DNA is TGTGCCAGCAGCTATACAGGGAATAATGAAAAACTGTTTTTT.